This TCR beta chain appears in the sequencing data of a study of siplizumab effects on memory and regulatory T cells. Measured with immunoSEQ multiplex PCR; TCRdb has only the in-frame clones, and not every one. The sample comprises 100,000 or so clones, less than 95% of which are singletons, and around 0.6% rests with the top ten. The sequenced sample consisted of Tregs sorted from blood. The TCR sequence derives from a human donor in good health.

CDR3 DNA: TGTGCCAGCTCACCCCGGACGGACGATTACAATGAGCAGTTCTTC. The encoded protein is CASSPRTDDYNEQFF. V gene TRBV18 combines with J gene TRBJ2-1; D call uncertain. This CDR3 has 15 amino acids. The ends were cut back, 3 bases at V and 4 bases at J, with 13 bases in the middle. From germline, CDR1 is KGHSH and CDR2 LQKENI. The complete variable domain, with remaining parts taken from reference TRBV18 and TRBJ2-1, reads NAGVMQNPRHLVRRRGQEARLRCSPMKGHSHVYWYRQLPEEGLKFMVYLQKENIIDESGMPKERFSAEFPKEGPSILRIQQVVRGDSAAYFCASSPRTDDYNEQFFGPGTRLTVL.